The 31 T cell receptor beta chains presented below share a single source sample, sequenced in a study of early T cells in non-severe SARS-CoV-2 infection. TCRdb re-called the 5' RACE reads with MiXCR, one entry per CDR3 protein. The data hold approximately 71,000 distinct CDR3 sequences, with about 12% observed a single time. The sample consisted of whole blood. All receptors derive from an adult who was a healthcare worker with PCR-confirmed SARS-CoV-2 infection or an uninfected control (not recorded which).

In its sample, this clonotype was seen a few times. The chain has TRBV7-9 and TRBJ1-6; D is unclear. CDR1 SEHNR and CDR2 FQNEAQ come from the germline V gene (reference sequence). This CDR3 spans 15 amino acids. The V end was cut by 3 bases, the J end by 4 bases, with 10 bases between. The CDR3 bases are TGTGCCAGCAGCTTCCAGCACCAGTATAATTCACCCCTCCACTTT. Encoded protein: CASSFQHQYNSPLHF.

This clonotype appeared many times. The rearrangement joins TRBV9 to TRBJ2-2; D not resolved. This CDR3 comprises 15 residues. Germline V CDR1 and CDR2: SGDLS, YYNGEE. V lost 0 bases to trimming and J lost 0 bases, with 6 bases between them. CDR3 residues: CASSVDPANTGELFF. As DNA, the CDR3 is TGTGCCAGCAGCGTAGACCCTGCGAACACCGGGGAGCTGTTTTTT. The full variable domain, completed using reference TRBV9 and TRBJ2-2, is DSGVTQTPKHLITATGQRVTLRCSPRSGDLSVYWYQQSLDQGLQFLIQYYNGEERAKGNILERFSAQQFPDLHSELNLSSLELGDSALYFCASSVDPANTGELFFGEGSRLTVL.

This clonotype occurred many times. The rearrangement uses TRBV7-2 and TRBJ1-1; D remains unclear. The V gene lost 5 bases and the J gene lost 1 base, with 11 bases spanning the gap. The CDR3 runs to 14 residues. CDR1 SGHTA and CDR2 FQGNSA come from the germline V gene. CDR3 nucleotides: TGTGCCAGCAGCCGCCGGGCTACGAACACTGAAGCTTTCTTT. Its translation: CASSRRATNTEAFF.

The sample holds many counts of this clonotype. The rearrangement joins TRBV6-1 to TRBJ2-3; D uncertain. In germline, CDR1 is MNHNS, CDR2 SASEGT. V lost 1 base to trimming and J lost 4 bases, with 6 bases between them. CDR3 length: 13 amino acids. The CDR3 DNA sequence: TGTGCCAGCAGTGAAGACCAGCCAGATACGCAGTATTTT. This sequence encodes CASSEDQPDTQYF.

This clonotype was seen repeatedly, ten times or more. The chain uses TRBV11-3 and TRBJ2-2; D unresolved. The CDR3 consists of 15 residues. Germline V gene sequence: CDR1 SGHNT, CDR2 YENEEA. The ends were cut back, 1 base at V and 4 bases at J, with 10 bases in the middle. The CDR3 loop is CASSLGRGLTGELFF. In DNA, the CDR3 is TGTGCCAGCAGCTTAGGTCGAGGCCTCACCGGGGAGCTGTTTTTT. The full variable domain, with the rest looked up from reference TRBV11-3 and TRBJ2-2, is EAGVVQSPRYKIIEKKQPVAFWCNPISGHNTLYWYLQNLGQGPELLIRYENEEAVDDSQLPKDRFSAERLKGVDSTLKIQPAELGDSAVYLCASSLGRGLTGELFFGEGSRLTVL.

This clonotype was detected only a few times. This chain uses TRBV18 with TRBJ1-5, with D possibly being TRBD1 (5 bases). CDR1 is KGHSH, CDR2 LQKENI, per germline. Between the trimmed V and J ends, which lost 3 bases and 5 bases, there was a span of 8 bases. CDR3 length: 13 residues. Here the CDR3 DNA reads TGTGCCAGCTCACCGTCGGGGGATCAGCCCCAGCATTTT. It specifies CASSPSGDQPQHF.

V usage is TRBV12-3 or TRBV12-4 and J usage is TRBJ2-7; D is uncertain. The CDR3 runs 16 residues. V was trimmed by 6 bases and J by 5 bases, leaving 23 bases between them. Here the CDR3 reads CASRSGDRVLGHEQYF. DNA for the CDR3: TGTGCCAGCAGGTCCGGAGATAGAGTCCTCGGACACGAGCAGTACTTC.

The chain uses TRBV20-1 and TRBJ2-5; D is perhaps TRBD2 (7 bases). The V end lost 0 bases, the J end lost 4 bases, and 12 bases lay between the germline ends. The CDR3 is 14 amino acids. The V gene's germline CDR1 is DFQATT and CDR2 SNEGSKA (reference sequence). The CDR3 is CSARDRRGGETQYF. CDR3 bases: TGCAGTGCTAGAGATAGGAGGGGGGGAGAGACCCAGTACTTC.

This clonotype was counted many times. The CDR3 here is CASSRQGYQPQHF. In nucleotides, the CDR3 is TGTGCCAGCAGCAGACAGGGGTATCAGCCCCAGCATTTT. V gene TRBV12-3 or TRBV12-4 combines with J gene TRBJ1-5; 8 positions agree with TRBD1. J gave up 5 bases and V 6 bases, and 3 bases lay outside the gene matches. The CDR3 runs to 13 residues.

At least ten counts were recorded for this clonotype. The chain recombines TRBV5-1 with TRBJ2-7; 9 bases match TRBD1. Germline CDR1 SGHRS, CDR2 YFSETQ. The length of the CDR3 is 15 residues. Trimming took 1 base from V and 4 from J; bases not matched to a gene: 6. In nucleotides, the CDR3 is TGCGCCAGCAGCTTGTTGGTCGGACAGGGGTACGAGCAGTACTTC. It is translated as CASSLLVGQGYEQYF.

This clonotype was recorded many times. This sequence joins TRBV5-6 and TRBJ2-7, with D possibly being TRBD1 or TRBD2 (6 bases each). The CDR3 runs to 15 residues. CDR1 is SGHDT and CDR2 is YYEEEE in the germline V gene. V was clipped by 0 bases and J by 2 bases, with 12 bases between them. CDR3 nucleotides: TGTGCCAGCAGCTTGGCGGGGGCCCTAGCCTACGAGCAGTACTTC. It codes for CASSLAGALAYEQYF.

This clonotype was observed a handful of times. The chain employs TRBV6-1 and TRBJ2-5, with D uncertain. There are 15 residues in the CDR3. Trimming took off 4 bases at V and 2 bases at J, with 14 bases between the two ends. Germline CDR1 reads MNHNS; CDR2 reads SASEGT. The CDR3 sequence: CASSVGPGNQETQYF. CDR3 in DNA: TGTGCCAGCAGTGTTGGGCCAGGCAATCAAGAGACCCAGTACTTC.

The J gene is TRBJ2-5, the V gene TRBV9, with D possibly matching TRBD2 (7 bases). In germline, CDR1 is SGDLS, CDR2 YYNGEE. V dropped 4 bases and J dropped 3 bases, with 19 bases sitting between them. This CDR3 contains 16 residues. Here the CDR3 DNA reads TGTGCCAGCAGCCCGGGGGGCGACGGCTTAAAAGAGACCCAGTACTTC. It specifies CASSPGGDGLKETQYF.

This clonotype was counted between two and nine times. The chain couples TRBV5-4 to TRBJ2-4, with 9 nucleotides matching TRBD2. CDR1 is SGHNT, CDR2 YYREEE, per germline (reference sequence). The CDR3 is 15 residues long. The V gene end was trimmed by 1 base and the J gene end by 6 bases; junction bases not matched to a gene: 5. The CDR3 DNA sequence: TGTGCCAGCAGCTTGCGCGGGGGGGCTAGAAACATTCAGTACTTC. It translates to CASSLRGGARNIQYF. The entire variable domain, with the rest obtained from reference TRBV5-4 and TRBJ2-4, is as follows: ETGVTQSPTHLIKTRGQQVTLRCSSQSGHNTVSWYQQALGQGPQFIFQYYREEENGRGNFPPRFSGLQFPNYSSELNVNALELDDSALYLCASSLRGGARNIQYFGAGTRLSVL.

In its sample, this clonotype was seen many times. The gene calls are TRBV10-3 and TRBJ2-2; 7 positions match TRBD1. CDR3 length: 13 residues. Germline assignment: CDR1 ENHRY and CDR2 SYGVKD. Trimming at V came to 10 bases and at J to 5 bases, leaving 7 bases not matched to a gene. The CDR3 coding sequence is TGTGCCACCAAATTGACAGGGACCGGGGAGCTGTTTTTT. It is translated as CATKLTGTGELFF.

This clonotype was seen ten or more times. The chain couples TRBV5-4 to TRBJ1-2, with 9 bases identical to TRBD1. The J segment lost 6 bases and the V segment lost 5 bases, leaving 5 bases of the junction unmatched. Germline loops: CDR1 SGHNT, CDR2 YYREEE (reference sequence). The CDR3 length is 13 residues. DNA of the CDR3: TGTGCCAGCAGTTCACAGGGGGCAAATGGCTACACCTTC. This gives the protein CASSSQGANGYTF.

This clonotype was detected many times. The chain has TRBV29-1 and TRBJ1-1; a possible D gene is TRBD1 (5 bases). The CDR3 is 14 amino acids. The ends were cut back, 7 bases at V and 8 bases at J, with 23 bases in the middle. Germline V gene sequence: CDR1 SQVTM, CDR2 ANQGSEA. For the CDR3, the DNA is TGCAGCGGGTGCATCCGTGGAGACAGCTCGGAAGCTTTCTTT. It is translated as CSGCIRGDSSEAFF.

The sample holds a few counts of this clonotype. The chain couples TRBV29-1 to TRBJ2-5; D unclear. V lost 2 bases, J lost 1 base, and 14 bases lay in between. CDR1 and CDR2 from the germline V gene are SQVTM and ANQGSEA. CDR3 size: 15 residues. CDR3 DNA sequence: TGCAGCGTTGAATTCGGTCGGAGATCCCAAGAGACCCAGTACTTC. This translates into CSVEFGRRSQETQYF.

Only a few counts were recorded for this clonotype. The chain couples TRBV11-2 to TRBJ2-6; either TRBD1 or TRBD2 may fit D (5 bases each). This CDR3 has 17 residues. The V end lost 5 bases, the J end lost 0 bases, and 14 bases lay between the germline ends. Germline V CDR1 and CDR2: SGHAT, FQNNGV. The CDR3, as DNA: TGTGCCAGCAGCCCCCCCGGGGCCACCTCTGGGGCCAACGTCCTGACTTTC. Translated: CASSPPGATSGANVLTF.

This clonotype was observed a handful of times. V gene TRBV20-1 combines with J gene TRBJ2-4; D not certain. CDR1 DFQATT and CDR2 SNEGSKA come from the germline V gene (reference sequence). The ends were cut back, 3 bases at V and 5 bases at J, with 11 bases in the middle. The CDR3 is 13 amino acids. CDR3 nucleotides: TGCAGTGCTAGTCGAGGAGACGAAAACATTCAGTACTTC. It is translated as CSASRGDENIQYF.

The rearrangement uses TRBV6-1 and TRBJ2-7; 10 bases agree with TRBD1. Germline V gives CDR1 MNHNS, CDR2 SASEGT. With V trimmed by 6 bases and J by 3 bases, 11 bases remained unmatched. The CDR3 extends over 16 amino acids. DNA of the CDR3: TGTGCCAGCAGAGAACATGAGGGACAGGGGAGCTACGAGCAGTACTTC. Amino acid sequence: CASREHEGQGSYEQYF.

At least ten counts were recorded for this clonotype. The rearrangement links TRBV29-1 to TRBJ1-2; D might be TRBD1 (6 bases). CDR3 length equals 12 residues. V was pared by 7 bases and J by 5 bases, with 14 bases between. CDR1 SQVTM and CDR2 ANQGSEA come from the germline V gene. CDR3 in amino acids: CSGQQGRYGYTF. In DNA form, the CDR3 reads TGCAGCGGTCAACAGGGACGTTATGGCTACACCTTC. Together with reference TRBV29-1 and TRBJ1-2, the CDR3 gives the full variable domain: SAVISQKPSRDICQRGTSLTIQCQVDSQVTMMFWYRQQPGQSLTLIATANQGSEATYESGFVIDKFPISRPNLTFSTLTVSNMSPEDSSIYLCSGQQGRYGYTFGSGTRLTVV.

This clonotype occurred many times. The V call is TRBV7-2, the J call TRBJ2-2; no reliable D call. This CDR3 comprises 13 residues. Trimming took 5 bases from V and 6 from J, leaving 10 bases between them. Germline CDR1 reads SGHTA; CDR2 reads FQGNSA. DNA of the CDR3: TGTGCCAGCAGCCCCGTGGGCGCCGGGGAGCTGTTTTTT. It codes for CASSPVGAGELFF.

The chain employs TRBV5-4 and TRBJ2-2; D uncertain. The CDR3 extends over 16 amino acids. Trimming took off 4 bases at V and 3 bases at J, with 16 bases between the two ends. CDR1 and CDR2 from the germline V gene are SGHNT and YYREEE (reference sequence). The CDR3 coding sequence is TGTGCCAGCAGCCCAACTACCACACTGTACACCGGGGAGCTGTTTTTT. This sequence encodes CASSPTTTLYTGELFF.

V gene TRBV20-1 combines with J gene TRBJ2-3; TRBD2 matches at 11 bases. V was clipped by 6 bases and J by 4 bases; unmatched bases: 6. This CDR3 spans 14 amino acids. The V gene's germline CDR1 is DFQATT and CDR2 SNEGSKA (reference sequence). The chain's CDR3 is CSASPSGGSDTQYF. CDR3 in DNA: TGCAGTGCCTCACCTAGCGGGGGGTCAGATACGCAGTATTTT.

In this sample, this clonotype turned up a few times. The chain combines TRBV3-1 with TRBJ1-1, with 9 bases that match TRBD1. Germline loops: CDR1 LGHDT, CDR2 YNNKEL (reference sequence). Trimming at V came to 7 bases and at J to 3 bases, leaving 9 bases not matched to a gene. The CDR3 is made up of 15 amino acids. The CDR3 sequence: CASTGGTGIYTEAFF. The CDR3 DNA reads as TGTGCCAGCACGGGCGGGACAGGGATTTACACTGAAGCTTTCTTT. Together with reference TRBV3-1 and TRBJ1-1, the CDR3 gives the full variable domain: DTAVSQTPKYLVTQMGNDKSIKCEQNLGHDTMYWYKQDSKKFLKIMFSYNNKELIINETVPNRFSPKSPDKAHLNLHINSLELGDSAVYFCASTGGTGIYTEAFFGQGTRLTVV.

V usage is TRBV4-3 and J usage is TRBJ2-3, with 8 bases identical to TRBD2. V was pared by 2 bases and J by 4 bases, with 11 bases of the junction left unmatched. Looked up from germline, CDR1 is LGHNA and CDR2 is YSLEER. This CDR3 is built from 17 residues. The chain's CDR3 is CASSQPGLARGADTQYF. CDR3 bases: TGCGCCAGCAGCCAACCTGGACTAGCACGCGGAGCAGATACGCAGTATTTT.

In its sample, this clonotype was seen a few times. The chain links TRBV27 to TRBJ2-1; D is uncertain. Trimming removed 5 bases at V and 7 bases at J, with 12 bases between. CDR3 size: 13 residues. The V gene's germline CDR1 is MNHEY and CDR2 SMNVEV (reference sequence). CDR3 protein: CASSPTTSNEQFF. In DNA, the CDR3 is TGTGCCAGCAGTCCCACAACCTCTAATGAGCAGTTCTTC.

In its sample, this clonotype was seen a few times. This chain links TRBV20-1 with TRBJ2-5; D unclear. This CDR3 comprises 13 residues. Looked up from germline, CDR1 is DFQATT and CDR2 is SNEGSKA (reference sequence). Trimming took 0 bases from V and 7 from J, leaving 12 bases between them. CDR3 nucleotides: TGCAGTGCTAGAGATCAAGGTTTCGGGACCCAGTACTTC. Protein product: CSARDQGFGTQYF.

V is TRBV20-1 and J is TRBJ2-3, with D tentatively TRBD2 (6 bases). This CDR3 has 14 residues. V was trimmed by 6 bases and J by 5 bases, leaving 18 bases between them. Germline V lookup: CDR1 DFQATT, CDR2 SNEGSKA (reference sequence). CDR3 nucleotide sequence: TGCAGTGCAACCTGGGACTTGACGAGAGATACGCAGTATTTT. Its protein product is CSATWDLTRDTQYF.

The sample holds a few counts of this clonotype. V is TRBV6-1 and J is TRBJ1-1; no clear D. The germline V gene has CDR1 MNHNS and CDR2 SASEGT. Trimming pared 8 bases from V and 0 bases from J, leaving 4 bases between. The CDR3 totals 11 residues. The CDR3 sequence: CASQVNTEAFF. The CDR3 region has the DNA TGTGCCAGCCAGGTGAACACTGAAGCTTTCTTT.